The rows below give T cell receptor beta chains drawn from one sample of a study of CD8 T cells in Susac syndrome. Using its own MiXCR run on the immunoSEQ multiplex PCR reads, TCRdb lists one record per CDR3 protein. The data show 100,000 to 150,000 distinct CDR3 sequences, with nearly 95% seen just once and around 0.12% held by the top ten. Sequenced: CD4+ T cells from PBMCs. These receptors were collected from a human donor in good health. The CDR3 runs from the conserved cysteine through the conserved F or W. D genes are given only for firm matches. Clone sizes are given selectively: once, few, many, or a class where the clone is expanded.

V,D,size,J,DNA,CDR3
TRBV6-6,TRBD1,.,TRBJ2-4,TGTGCCAGCAGCCGACAGGGCATCCTTTGGGAAAACATTCAGTACTTC,CASSRQGILWENIQYF
TRBV7-2,.,.,TRBJ2-5,TGTGCCAGCAGCCCGCTGGGGCGGGAGACCCAGTACTTC,CASSPLGRETQYF
TRBV5-1,TRBD2,.,TRBJ2-1,TGCGCCAGCAACGTAGCGGGAGGTTACAATGAGCAGTTCTTC,CASNVAGGYNEQFF
TRBV7-2,TRBD1,once,TRBJ2-2,TGTGCCAGCAGCGTCGGGACAGGGGGCAACACCGGGGAGCTGTTTTTT,CASSVGTGGNTGELFF
TRBV29-1,.,.,TRBJ1-1,TGCAGCGCAATTGCCTGGGGAACTGAAGCTTTCTTT,CSAIAWGTEAFF
TRBV5-1,.,few,TRBJ1-2,TGCGCCAGCAGCTTAAGCCGGGGGAGCGGCTATGGCTACACCTTC,CASSLSRGSGYGYTF
TRBV2,TRBD2,once,TRBJ2-2,TGTGCCAGCACGGTAGCGGGAGTTACCGGGGAGCTGTTTTTT,CASTVAGVTGELFF
TRBV7-2,.,.,TRBJ2-1,TGTGCCAGCAGCTCCGGCGGGGCCAATGAGCAGTTCTTC,CASSSGGANEQFF
TRBV6-5,TRBD2,.,TRBJ2-5,TGTGCCAGCAGTTACCGTTACAGCGGGAGGGAGACCCAGTACTTC,CASSYRYSGRETQYF
TRBV28,.,.,TRBJ1-1,TGTGCCAGCAGTACGACCCGGGCTGAAGCTTTCTTT,CASSTTRAEAFF
TRBV6-6,.,.,TRBJ2-7,TGTGCCAGCAGGTCGCAATGGGCCTGGGATGACGAGCAGTACTTC,CASRSQWAWDDEQYF
TRBV29-1,.,.,TRBJ1-1,TGCAGCGTTGAGGGGTTTGGGGCAACTGAAGCTTTCTTT,CSVEGFGATEAFF
TRBV6-1,TRBD1,.,TRBJ2-5,TGTGCCAGCAGTGATTTGGGACAGCTAGAGACCCAGTACTTC,CASSDLGQLETQYF
TRBV12-3/TRBV12-4,.,.,TRBJ1-3,TGTGCCAGCAGTCCCCGAGGCTCTGGAAACACCATATATTTT,CASSPRGSGNTIYF
TRBV3-1,.,.,TRBJ1-4,TGTGCCAGCAGCCAAGGTGTGGGGGGGCGAGAAAAACTGTTTTTT,CASSQGVGGREKLFF
TRBV5-1,TRBD1,.,TRBJ1-1,TGCGCCAGCAGCACGAGACAGGGAGGGAACACTGAAGCTTTCTTT,CASSTRQGGNTEAFF
TRBV18,.,.,TRBJ1-5,TGTGCCAGCTCACCCGGTCGTGACCAGCCCCAGCATTTT,CASSPGRDQPQHF
TRBV29-1,.,.,TRBJ1-1,TGCAGCGGTGGGGATCGGGGCCTGAACGAAGAAGCTTTCTTT,CSGGDRGLNEEAFF
TRBV29-1,TRBD1,.,TRBJ2-7,TGCAGCGTTGTGCCGGGTGACAGGGGGCCCTCCTACGAGCAGTACTTC,CSVVPGDRGPSYEQYF
TRBV12-3/TRBV12-4,TRBD1,.,TRBJ2-5,TGTGCCAGCAGTTCAGGACAGGGTGGGCAAGAGACCCAGTACTTC,CASSSGQGGQETQYF
TRBV3-1,.,.,TRBJ2-6,TGTGCCAGCAGCCAACGGGGGTCAGGGGCCAACGTCCTGACTTTC,CASSQRGSGANVLTF
TRBV15,.,.,TRBJ2-6,TGTGCCACCAGCAGAGATCGGGTCGCCGCATCTGGGGCCAACGTCCTGACTTTC,CATSRDRVAASGANVLTF
TRBV29-1,.,.,TRBJ2-3,TGCAGCGTTGAAACGGGACTGCGGGCAAGTACGCAGTATTTT,CSVETGLRASTQYF
TRBV20-1,.,.,TRBJ2-7,TGCAGTGCTAGTGGGACTTCAACGGGGAAGCAGTACTTC,CSASGTSTGKQYF
TRBV5-1,.,.,TRBJ1-5,TGCGCCAGCAGCCAGGGTCCGGGAAATCAGCCCCAGCATTTT,CASSQGPGNQPQHF
TRBV30,TRBD2,.,TRBJ2-7,TGTGCCTGGAGTGCCGGACTAGCGGGGACCCACGAGCAGTACTTC,CAWSAGLAGTHEQYF
TRBV23-1,.,.,TRBJ1-2,TGCGCCAGCAGTCAATCGTGGTGTGGCTACACCTTC,CASSQSWCGYTF
TRBV16,.,.,TRBJ1-1,TGTGCCAGCAGCCAACGACAGAACACTGAAGCTTTCTTT,CASSQRQNTEAFF
TRBV28,.,.,TRBJ2-7,TGTGCCAGCACCCAGCCCCGAGGGGGGTACGACGAGCAGTACTTC,CASTQPRGGYDEQYF
TRBV7-2,.,.,TRBJ2-2,TGTGCCAGCAGCTTAGGGACAGCCATCACCGGGGAGCTGTTTTTT,CASSLGTAITGELFF
TRBV29-1,.,.,TRBJ2-7,TGCAGCGTTGAGGACCCCGGGAAGCAGTACTTC,CSVEDPGKQYF
TRBV24-1,.,.,TRBJ2-1,TGTGCCACCAGTGATTTTACAAAAAGCTCCTACAATGAGCAGTTCTTC,CATSDFTKSSYNEQFF
TRBV24-1,.,once,TRBJ2-7,TGTGCCACCAGTGATAACTCAGCGGAGCCCTACGAGCAGTACTTC,CATSDNSAEPYEQYF
TRBV2,TRBD1,.,TRBJ1-5,TGTGCCAGCAGAGGGGACAGGTACAATCAGCCCCAGCATTTT,CASRGDRYNQPQHF
TRBV12-3/TRBV12-4,.,.,TRBJ1-1,TGTGCCAGCAGTTTTCTGTTGCGAGCTTTCTTT,CASSFLLRAFF
TRBV4-1,TRBD1,.,TRBJ2-7,TGCGCCAGCAGCCAACCGGGACAGGCCATCTACGAGCAGTACTTC,CASSQPGQAIYEQYF
TRBV29-1,.,.,TRBJ1-4,TGCAGCGTCCGACGGGCTAATGAAAAACTGTTTTTT,CSVRRANEKLFF
TRBV29-1,.,few,TRBJ1-5,TGCAGCGTTGTTCAGTCAAGCAATCAGCCCCAGCATTTT,CSVVQSSNQPQHF
TRBV7-2,TRBD2,.,TRBJ2-7,TGTGCCAGCAGCCCCTTTAGCGGGAGATCCCACGAGCAGTACTTC,CASSPFSGRSHEQYF
TRBV29-1,TRBD2,.,TRBJ2-7,TGCAGCGTTGATTTTCGGCGGGAGAGCTCCTACGAGCAGTACTTC,CSVDFRRESSYEQYF
TRBV29-1,TRBD1,once,TRBJ1-4,TGCAGCGTAGACAGGGGTGGATCGGGAAAACTGTTTTTT,CSVDRGGSGKLFF
TRBV7-9,.,.,TRBJ1-1,TGTGCCAGCAGCTTTTCCACGACCACTGAAGCTTTCTTT,CASSFSTTTEAFF
TRBV12-3/TRBV12-4,.,.,TRBJ2-3,TGTGCCAGCAGTTTACAGGGCCTTGAGACAGATACGCAGTATTTT,CASSLQGLETDTQYF
TRBV27,.,.,TRBJ2-1,TGTGCCAGCAGACTACCGGGACGCTTCAATGAGCAGTTCTTC,CASRLPGRFNEQFF
TRBV18,TRBD2,.,TRBJ2-7,TGTGCCAGTTCTCCCGCTAGCGGGAGAGGCGAGCAGTACTTC,CASSPASGRGEQYF
TRBV2,TRBD1,.,TRBJ1-1,TGTGCCAGCTGGGCCGACAGGGCATTTAACACTGAAGCTTTCTTT,CASWADRAFNTEAFF
TRBV12-3/TRBV12-4,.,.,TRBJ2-5,TGTGCCAGCAGTTTCCCAGGGCCTGGAAGGACCCAGTACTTC,CASSFPGPGRTQYF
TRBV3-1,TRBD2,.,TRBJ2-7,TGTGCCAGCAGCCAAGTTGGGGGGGGCGAGCAGTACTTC,CASSQVGGGEQYF
TRBV12-3/TRBV12-4,.,.,TRBJ2-5,TGTGCCAGCAGTTTCAGGAAGGAGGAGACCCAGTACTTC,CASSFRKEETQYF
TRBV6-1,.,.,TRBJ2-4,TGTGCCAGCAGGGGGGAACAGAAAAACATTCAGTACTTC,CASRGEQKNIQYF
TRBV29-1,TRBD1,.,TRBJ1-5,TGCAGCGCCCGCACAGGGGTCGATCAGCCCCAGCATTTT,CSARTGVDQPQHF
TRBV6-5,.,.,TRBJ2-1,TGTGCCAGCAGTTACTCGAGAAGTTTTGAGCAGTTCTTC,CASSYSRSFEQFF
TRBV29-1,TRBD2,.,TRBJ2-7,TGCAGCGTTTTTCTAGCGGGAGTCGAGCAGTACTTC,CSVFLAGVEQYF
TRBV19,.,few,TRBJ1-5,TGTGCCAGTAGTCCTACGGGGGGCGGCCAGCCCCAGCATTTT,CASSPTGGGQPQHF
TRBV27,TRBD1,.,TRBJ1-5,TGTGCCAGCAGGCTTACAGGGGGAAATCAGCCCCAGCATTTT,CASRLTGGNQPQHF
TRBV12-3/TRBV12-4,.,.,TRBJ1-2,TGTGCCAGCAGTCCGGACGGGGGAGACAACTATGGCTACACCTTC,CASSPDGGDNYGYTF
TRBV7-8,TRBD1,.,TRBJ2-7,TGTGCCAGCAGTACAGGGGGTTTCGGCGAGCAGTACTTC,CASSTGGFGEQYF
TRBV7-2,TRBD2,.,TRBJ2-5,TGTGCCAGCACCCCTTGGGAAGCGGGAGGAAGAGAGACCCAGTACTTC,CASTPWEAGGRETQYF
TRBV6-2/TRBV6-3,.,.,TRBJ2-7,TGTGCCAGCAGTGATACTGTCTACGAGCAGTACTTC,CASSDTVYEQYF